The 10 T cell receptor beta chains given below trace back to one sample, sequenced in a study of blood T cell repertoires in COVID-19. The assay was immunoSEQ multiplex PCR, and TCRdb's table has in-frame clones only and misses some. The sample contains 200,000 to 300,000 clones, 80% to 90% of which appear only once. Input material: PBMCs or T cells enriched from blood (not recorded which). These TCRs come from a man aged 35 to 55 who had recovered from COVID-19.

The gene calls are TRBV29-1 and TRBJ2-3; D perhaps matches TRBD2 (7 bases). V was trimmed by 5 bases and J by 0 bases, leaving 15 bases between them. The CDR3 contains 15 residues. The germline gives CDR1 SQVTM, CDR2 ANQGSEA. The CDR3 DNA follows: TGCAGCGTTCTTGGGGGGGGGCAGAGCACAGATACGCAGTATTTT. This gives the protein CSVLGGGQSTDTQYF.

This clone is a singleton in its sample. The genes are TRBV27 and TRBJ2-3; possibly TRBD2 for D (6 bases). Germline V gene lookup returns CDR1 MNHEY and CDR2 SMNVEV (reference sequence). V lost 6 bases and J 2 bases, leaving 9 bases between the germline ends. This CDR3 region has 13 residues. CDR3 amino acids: CASRASATDTQYF. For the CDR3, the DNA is TGTGCCAGCAGGGCTAGCGCCACAGATACGCAGTATTTT.

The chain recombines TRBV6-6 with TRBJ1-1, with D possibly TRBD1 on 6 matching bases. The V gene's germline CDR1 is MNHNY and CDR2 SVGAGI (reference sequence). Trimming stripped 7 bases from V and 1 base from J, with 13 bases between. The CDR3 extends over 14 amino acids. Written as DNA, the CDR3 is TGTGCCAGCAAGTGGGGGGGCTCGAACACTGAAGCTTTCTTT. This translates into CASKWGGSNTEAFF.

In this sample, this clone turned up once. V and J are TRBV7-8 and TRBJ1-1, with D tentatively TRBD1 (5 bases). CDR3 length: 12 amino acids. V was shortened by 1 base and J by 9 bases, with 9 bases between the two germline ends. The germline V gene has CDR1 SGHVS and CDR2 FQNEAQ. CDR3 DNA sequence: TGTGCCAGCAGCTTAGTACAGGAGCAAGCTTTCTTT. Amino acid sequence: CASSLVQEQAFF.

CDR3 residues: CASSSEGDLYGYTF. CDR3 bases: TGTGCCAGCAGCTCCGAGGGGGACCTCTATGGCTACACCTTC. The genes are TRBV11-3 and TRBJ1-2; perhaps TRBD1 as D (6 bases). This CDR3 is built from 14 residues. CDR1 and CDR2 from the germline V gene are SGHNT and YENEEA. Between the trimmed V and J ends, which lost 4 bases and 4 bases, there was a span of 13 bases.

The CDR3 bases are TGTGCCAGCAGCTGGACCGGGACTAGTGGGGTGACCGGGGAGCTGTTTTTT. This sequence encodes CASSWTGTSGVTGELFF. The chain couples TRBV7-2 to TRBJ2-2; 8 bases match TRBD2. The germline gives CDR1 SGHTA, CDR2 FQGNSA. This CDR3 contains 17 residues. V was clipped by 4 bases and J by 5 bases; unmatched bases: 12.

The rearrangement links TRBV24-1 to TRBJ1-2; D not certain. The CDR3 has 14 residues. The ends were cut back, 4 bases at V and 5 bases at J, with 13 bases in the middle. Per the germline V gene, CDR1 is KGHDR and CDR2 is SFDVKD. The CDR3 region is CATSERDTIYGYTF. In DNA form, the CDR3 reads TGTGCCACCAGTGAACGCGACACGATATATGGCTACACCTTC.

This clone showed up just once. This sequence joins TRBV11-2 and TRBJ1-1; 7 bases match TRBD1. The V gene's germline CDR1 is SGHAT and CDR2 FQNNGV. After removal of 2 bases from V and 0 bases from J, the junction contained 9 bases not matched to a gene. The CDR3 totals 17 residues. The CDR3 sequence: CASSLSVGTVMNTEAFF. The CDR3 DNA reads TGTGCCAGCAGCTTATCAGTCGGGACAGTAATGAACACTGAAGCTTTCTTT.

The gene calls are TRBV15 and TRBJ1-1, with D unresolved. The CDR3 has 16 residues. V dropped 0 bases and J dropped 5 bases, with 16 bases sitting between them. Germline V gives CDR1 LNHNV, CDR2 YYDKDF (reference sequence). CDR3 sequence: CATSRELSGRGTEAFF. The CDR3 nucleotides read TGTGCCACCAGCAGAGAACTGTCGGGAAGAGGTACTGAAGCTTTCTTT.

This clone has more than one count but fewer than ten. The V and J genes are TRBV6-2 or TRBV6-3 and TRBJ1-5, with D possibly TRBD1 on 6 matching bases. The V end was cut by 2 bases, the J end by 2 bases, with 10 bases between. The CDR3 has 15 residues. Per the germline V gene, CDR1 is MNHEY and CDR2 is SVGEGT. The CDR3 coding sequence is TGTGCCAGCAGTTACGGGGCAGGGGGCAATCAGCCCCAGCATTTT. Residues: CASSYGAGGNQPQHF.